Listed here are 8 T cell receptor beta chains from one sample, sequenced in a study of OX40 agonist ivuxolimab in advanced cancers. Clones were read by immunoSEQ multiplex PCR, and TCRdb kept only the in-frame ones, dropping some. This sample has under 85,000 clones, with 90% to 95% found just once. The starting material was CD4+ or CD8+ T cells sorted from blood, obtained in a trial of the OX40 agonist ivuxolimab. The receptors stem from an adult with an advanced solid tumor such as melanoma, head and neck, liver or kidney cancer.

The CDR3 DNA reads as TGTGCCAGGAAGACAGGGGGGAACACTGAAGCTTTCTTT. Translating it yields CARKTGGNTEAFF. The chain is built from TRBV2 and TRBJ1-1; 9 positions match TRBD1. Germline V gives CDR1 SNHLY, CDR2 FYNNEI. The trim removed 9 bases at V and 1 base at J, leaving 3 bases unmatched. The CDR3 is 13 residues long.

The chain links TRBV5-6 to TRBJ2-3; D is undetermined. The CDR3 is 12 amino acids. Germline V gene sequence: CDR1 SGHDT, CDR2 YYEEEE. V was shortened by 1 base and J by 6 bases, with 6 bases between the two germline ends. CDR3 loop: CASSLYMDTQYF. The CDR3 DNA reads TGTGCCAGCAGCTTGTATATGGATACGCAGTATTTT.

CDR3 DNA sequence: TGTGCCAGCAGTAGGGGGAGCCCCTACAATGAGCAGTTCTTC. Translated: CASSRGSPYNEQFF. V usage is TRBV27 and J usage is TRBJ2-1; TRBD1 is a possible D gene (6 bases). The germline V gene has CDR1 MNHEY and CDR2 SMNVEV (reference sequence). Trimming removed 5 bases at V and 2 bases at J, with 10 bases between. CDR3 length: 14 residues.

V and J are TRBV12-5 and TRBJ2-7, with TRBD2 matching over 11 bases. V dropped 3 bases and J dropped 1; count of bases not matched to a gene: 5. Germline CDR1 is LGHNT and CDR2 is FRNRAP. The CDR3 is 16 amino acids. The CDR3 is CASGFLLAGVSYEQYF. The CDR3 nucleotides read TGTGCTAGTGGTTTTCTACTAGCGGGGGTTTCCTACGAGCAGTACTTC. The full variable domain, with the rest looked up from reference TRBV12-5 and TRBJ2-7, is DARVTQTPRHKVTEMGQEVTMRCQPILGHNTVFWYRQTMMQGLELLAYFRNRAPLDDSGMPKDRFSAEMPDATLATLKIQPSEPRDSAVYFCASGFLLAGVSYEQYFGPGTRLTVT.

The J gene is TRBJ2-2, the V gene TRBV5-4; D tentatively reads TRBD1 or TRBD2 (5 bases each). V dropped 0 bases and J dropped 6 bases, with 12 bases sitting between them. This CDR3 has 15 residues. Germline V gives CDR1 SGHNT, CDR2 YYREEE (reference sequence). CDR3 bases: TGTGCCAGCAGCTTGGCGGGGACCTCACCCGGGGAGCTGTTTTTT. Encoded protein: CASSLAGTSPGELFF.

This chain joins TRBV6-5 and TRBJ1-2; D may be TRBD1 (5 bases). The germline gives CDR1 MNHEY, CDR2 SVGAGI. With 8 bases removed from V and 6 bases from J, the gap between germline ends came to 19 bases. The CDR3 is 14 residues long. CDR3 region: CASLFRDRIDGYTF. Here the CDR3 DNA reads TGTGCCAGCTTGTTCCGGGACCGCATCGATGGCTACACCTTC.

The V and J genes are TRBV28 and TRBJ1-3; D unresolved. The CDR3 is 14 residues long. Germline CDR1 and CDR2: MDHEN and SYDVKM. The V and J ends lost 3 bases and 1 base respectively, with 7 bases between them. This CDR3 reads CASSLLGSGNTIYF. The CDR3 coding sequence is TGTGCCAGCAGTTTGCTGGGTTCTGGAAACACCATATATTTT. The full variable domain, in which reference TRBV28 and TRBJ1-3 provide the parts outside the CDR3, is DVKVTQSSRYLVKRTGEKVFLECVQDMDHENMFWYRQDPGLGLRLIYFSYDVKMKEKGDIPEGYSVSREKKERFSLILESASTNQTSMYLCASSLLGSGNTIYFGEGSWLTVV.

V is TRBV29-1 and J is TRBJ1-2; D uncertain. V lost 1 base to trimming and J lost 5 bases, with 5 bases between them. The length of the CDR3 is 11 residues. Germline loops: CDR1 SQVTM, CDR2 ANQGSEA. CDR3 protein: CSVEGQYGYTF. The CDR3 nucleotides read TGCAGCGTTGAAGGGCAGTATGGCTACACCTTC.